Reported below is one T cell receptor beta chain. Its antigen is currently unknown. Germline V gene sequence: CDR1 SQVTM, CDR2 ANQGSEA. Trimming took off 5 bases at V and 7 bases at J, with 14 bases between the two ends. There are 13 residues in the CDR3. The record originates from a study of T cells in Graves' hyperthyroidism and ophthalmopathy. Study-level findings and limits: Blood also showed most of the thyroid clonotypes that were expanded above 0.001. A 13 V-J model separated ophthalmopathy from stable hyperthyroidism.

Patients counted as stable if ophthalmopathy did not develop within 18 months. Exclusions: uncontrolled infection, other autoimmune disease, pregnancy, lactation. Regions amplified from RNA transcripts were the TCR beta CDR3 regions. First-round RT-PCR targeting the TCR CDR3 was performed with the HTBI primer set. MiXCR was run by TCRdb on the multiplex PCR reads, yielding one entry per CDR3 protein. The data show more than 600,000 distinct CDR3 sequences, with about 17% seen just once and under 9.5% held by the top ten. The clonotype was recovered from a man younger than 30 with Graves' hyperthyroidism. The chain joins TRBV29-1 to TRBJ1-4; TRBD1 might be the D (5 bases). Sample: blood. The CDR3 DNA reads TGCAGCGTTCCGGCCGGGACGCTTGAAAAACTGTTTTTT. Translated, it gives CSVPAGTLEKLFF. Together with reference TRBV29-1 and TRBJ1-4, the CDR3 gives the full variable domain: SAVISQKPSRDICQRGTSLTIQCQVDSQVTMMFWYRQQPGQSLTLIATANQGSEATYESGFVIDKFPISRPNLTFSTLTVSNMSPEDSSIYLCSVPAGTLEKLFFGSGTQLSVL.